This TCR beta chain was documented in a study of T-cell reconstitution after alpha-beta-depleted transplantation in children. This clonotype was found many times. The V and J ends lost 1 base and 0 bases respectively, with 10 bases between them. CDR3 length: 15 residues. TCRbeta library construction was performed incorporating unique molecular identifiers. Each CDR3 protein gets one entry after TCRdb re-called the PCR reads with MiXCR. The sample has 200,000 to 250,000 distinct CDR3 sequences, roughly 10% seen once. The source was PBMCs from the stem cell graft donor, collected from the stem cell graft. The receptor was isolated from a human donor who donated a stem cell graft to a child with acute lymphoblastic leukemia. The V gene is TRBV12-3 or TRBV12-4, the J gene TRBJ2-7; possibly TRBD1 or TRBD2 for D (5 bases each). The CDR3 here is CASSLVGDLSYEQYF. The CDR3 DNA reads TGTGCCAGCAGTTTAGTAGGGGACCTCTCCTACGAGCAGTACTTC.